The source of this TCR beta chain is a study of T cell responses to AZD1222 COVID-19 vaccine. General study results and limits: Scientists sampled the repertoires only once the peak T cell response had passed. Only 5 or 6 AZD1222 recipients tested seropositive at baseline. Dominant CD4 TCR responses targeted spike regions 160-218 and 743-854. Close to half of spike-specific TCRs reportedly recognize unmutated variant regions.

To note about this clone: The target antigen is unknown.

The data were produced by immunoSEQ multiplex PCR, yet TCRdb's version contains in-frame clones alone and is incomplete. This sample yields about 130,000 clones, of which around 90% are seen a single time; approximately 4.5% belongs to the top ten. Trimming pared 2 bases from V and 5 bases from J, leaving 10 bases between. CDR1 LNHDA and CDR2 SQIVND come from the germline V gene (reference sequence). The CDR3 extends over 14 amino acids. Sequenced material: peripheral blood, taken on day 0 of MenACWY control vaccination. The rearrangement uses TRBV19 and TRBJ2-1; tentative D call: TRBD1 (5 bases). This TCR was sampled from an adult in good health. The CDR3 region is CASSIQGIDNEQFF. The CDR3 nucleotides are TGTGCCAGTAGTATACAGGGTATTGACAATGAGCAGTTCTTC. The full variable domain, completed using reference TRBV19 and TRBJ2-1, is DGGITQSPKYLFRKEGQNVTLSCEQNLNHDAMYWYRQDPGQGLRLIYYSQIVNDFQKGDIAEGYSVSREKKESFPLTVTSAQKNPTAFYLCASSIQGIDNEQFFGPGTRLTVL.